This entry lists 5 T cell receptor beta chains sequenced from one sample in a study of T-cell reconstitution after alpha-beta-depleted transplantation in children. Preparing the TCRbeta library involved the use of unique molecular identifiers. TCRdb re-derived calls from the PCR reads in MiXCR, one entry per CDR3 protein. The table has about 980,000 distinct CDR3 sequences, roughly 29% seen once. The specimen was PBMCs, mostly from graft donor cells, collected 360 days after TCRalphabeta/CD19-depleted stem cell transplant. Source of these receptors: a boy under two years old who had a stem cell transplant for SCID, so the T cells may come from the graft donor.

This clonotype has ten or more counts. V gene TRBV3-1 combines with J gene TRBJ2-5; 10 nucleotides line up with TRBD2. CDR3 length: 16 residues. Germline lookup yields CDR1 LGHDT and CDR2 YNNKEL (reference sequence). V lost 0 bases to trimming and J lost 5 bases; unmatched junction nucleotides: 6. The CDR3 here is CASSQEWTSGPETQYF. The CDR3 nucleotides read TGTGCCAGCAGCCAAGAGTGGACTAGCGGACCGGAGACCCAGTACTTC.

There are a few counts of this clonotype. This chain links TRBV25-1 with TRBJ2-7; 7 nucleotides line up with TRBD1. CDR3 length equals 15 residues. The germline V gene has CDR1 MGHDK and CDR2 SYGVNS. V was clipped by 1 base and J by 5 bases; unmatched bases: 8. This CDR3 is CASSELEGAIHEQYF. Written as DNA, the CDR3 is TGTGCCAGCAGTGAATTAGAGGGGGCGATCCACGAGCAGTACTTC.

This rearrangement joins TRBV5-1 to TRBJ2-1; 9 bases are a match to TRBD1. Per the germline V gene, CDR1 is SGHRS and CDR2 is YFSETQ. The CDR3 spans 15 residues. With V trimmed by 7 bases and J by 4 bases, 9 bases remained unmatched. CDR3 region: CASSQTGGGYNEQFF. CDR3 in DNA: TGCGCCAGCTCACAGACAGGGGGAGGGTACAATGAGCAGTTCTTC.

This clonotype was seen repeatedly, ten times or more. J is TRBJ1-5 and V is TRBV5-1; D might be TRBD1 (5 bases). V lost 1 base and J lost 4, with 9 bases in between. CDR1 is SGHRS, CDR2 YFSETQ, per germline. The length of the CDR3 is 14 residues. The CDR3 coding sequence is TGCGCCAGCAGCTTGACAGGTTGGAATCAGCCCCAGCATTTT. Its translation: CASSLTGWNQPQHF. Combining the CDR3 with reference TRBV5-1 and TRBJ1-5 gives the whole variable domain KAGVTQTPRYLIKTRGQQVTLSCSPISGHRSVSWYQQTPGQGLQFLFEYFSETQRNKGNFPGRFSGRQFSNSRSEMNVSTLELGDSALYLCASSLTGWNQPQHFGDGTRLSIL.

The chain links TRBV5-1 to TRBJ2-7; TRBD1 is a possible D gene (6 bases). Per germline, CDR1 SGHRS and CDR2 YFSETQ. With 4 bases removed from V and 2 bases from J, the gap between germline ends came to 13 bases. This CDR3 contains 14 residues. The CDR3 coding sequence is TGCGCCAGCAGCCCGGGACACCTTACCTACGAGCAGTACTTC. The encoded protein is CASSPGHLTYEQYF.